The 2 T cell receptor beta chains presented below share a single source sample, sequenced in a study of cytomegalovirus exposure and HLA in healthy donors. PCR was performed using 60 Vbeta and 13 Jbeta primers. Libraries were prepared by immunoSEQ multiplex PCR; TCRdb keeps only in-frame clonotypes and omits some of them. The data show about 67,000 clones, with roughly 75% seen just once and roughly 7.7% held by the top ten. Sequencing used PBMCs. The receptors stem from a man between 60 and 75 years old in good health and CMV-seropositive.

V gene TRBV6-5 combines with J gene TRBJ1-5, with D tentatively TRBD1 (5 bases). The CDR3 extends over 14 amino acids. Germline V gene lookup returns CDR1 MNHEY and CDR2 SVGAGI. The ends were cut back, 8 bases at V and 2 bases at J, with 13 bases in the middle. The CDR3, as DNA: TGTGCCAGCGCCCTAGGGGCGGGCAATCAGCCCCAGCATTTT. Residues: CASALGAGNQPQHF.

The V call is TRBV11-2, the J call TRBJ2-3; TRBD2 matches 9 bases. The CDR3 is 15 residues long. The trim removed 2 bases at V and 3 bases at J, leaving 3 bases unmatched. The germline V gene has CDR1 SGHAT and CDR2 FQNNGV. Written as DNA, the CDR3 is TGTGCCAGCAGCTTACAGGCGGGAGGGACAGATACGCAGTATTTT. Translation gives CASSLQAGGTDTQYF.